These 12 T cell receptor beta chains share one sample of origin, sequenced in a study of early T cells in non-severe SARS-CoV-2 infection. TCRdb re-called the 5' RACE reads through MiXCR, storing one row per CDR3 protein. The repertoire holds approximately 77,000 distinct CDR3 sequences, with less than 15% as singletons. The sample consisted of whole blood, taken at baseline. These receptors came from an adult who was a healthcare worker with PCR-confirmed SARS-CoV-2 infection or an uninfected control (not recorded which). The donor label of this sample is uncertain.

The V and J genes are TRBV6-2 or TRBV6-3 and TRBJ1-1; no reliable D call. Trimming pared 4 bases from V and 1 base from J, leaving 7 bases between. This CDR3 has 13 residues. The germline V gene encodes CDR1 MNHEY and CDR2 SVGEGT. The CDR3 spells CASSWARNTEAFF. CDR3 DNA: TGTGCCAGCAGTTGGGCACGGAACACTGAAGCTTTCTTT.

The table lists this clonotype with many counts. The chain employs TRBV2 and TRBJ1-2, with D maybe TRBD1 (6 bases). Germline assignment: CDR1 SNHLY and CDR2 FYNNEI. V dropped 4 bases and J dropped 3 bases, with 12 bases sitting between them. This CDR3 comprises 14 residues. This CDR3 reads CASSVEGGDYGYTF. The CDR3 DNA is TGTGCCAGCAGTGTCGAGGGGGGGGACTATGGCTACACCTTC.

V and J are TRBV5-1 and TRBJ2-7, with 7 bases lining up with TRBD1. The germline CDR1 and CDR2 sequences are SGHRS and YFSETQ. J was trimmed by 5 bases and V by 4 bases; bases with no gene match: 9. The CDR3 is made up of 14 amino acids. The CDR3 sequence: CASSRAGTVHEQYF. The CDR3 nucleotides read TGCGCCAGCAGCCGAGCCGGGACAGTCCACGAGCAGTACTTC.

Ten or more counts support this clonotype. The chain uses TRBV4-1 and TRBJ2-5, with TRBD1 matching over 7 bases. This CDR3 region has 17 residues. The germline gives CDR1 MGHRA, CDR2 YSYEKL. V was clipped by 0 bases and J by 2 bases; unmatched bases: 9. The CDR3 loop reads CASSQDFLTGSQETQYF. CDR3 DNA: TGCGCCAGCAGCCAAGATTTCCTGACAGGGTCGCAAGAGACCCAGTACTTC.

This chain connects TRBV3-1 to TRBJ2-5; D remains ambiguous. Germline CDR1 reads LGHDT; CDR2 reads YNNKEL (reference sequence). Trimming cost V 5 bases and J 5 bases, with 15 bases left between them. The CDR3 length is 14 residues. The CDR3 DNA reads TGTGCCAGCAGCGAAAACGGGTCCCGGGAGACCCAGTACTTC. It specifies CASSENGSRETQYF.

This clonotype was seen more than once but under ten times. J is TRBJ1-6 and V is TRBV25-1, with D uncertain. The CDR3 is 14 amino acids. Germline-derived CDR1 and CDR2 are MGHDK and SYGVNS. With 2 bases removed from V and 7 bases from J, the gap between germline ends came to 9 bases. DNA for the CDR3: TGTGCCAGCAGTGAAAGGAATAGGAATTCACCCCTCCACTTT. It codes for CASSERNRNSPLHF.

The V gene is TRBV20-1, the J gene TRBJ2-5; D unclear. CDR3 length: 10 amino acids. V lost 5 bases, J lost 4 bases, and 5 bases lay in between. The germline gives CDR1 DFQATT, CDR2 SNEGSKA (reference sequence). CDR3 region: CSADRETQYF. The CDR3 DNA reads as TGCAGTGCTGACCGAGAGACCCAGTACTTC.

This clonotype was seen many times. The chain uses TRBV15 and TRBJ2-7, with 9 positions matching TRBD2. Germline CDR1 reads LNHNV; CDR2 reads YYDKDF (reference sequence). This CDR3 spans 15 amino acids. Germline trimming cut 5 bases from V and 0 bases from J; bases unmatched to any gene: 5. CDR3 region: CATSDLAGSSYEQYF. As DNA, the CDR3 is TGTGCCACCAGCGATCTAGCGGGATCCTCCTACGAGCAGTACTTC.

The chain carries TRBV7-3 and TRBJ2-1, with 11 bases that match TRBD2. This CDR3 region has 15 residues. Germline loops: CDR1 SGHTA, CDR2 FQGTGA. The ends lost 2 bases at V and 15 bases at J; junction bases unmatched: 12. CDR3 amino acids: CASSLFVASGGSMFF. The CDR3 DNA reads as TGTGCCAGCAGCTTATTCGTGGCTAGCGGGGGGTCAATGTTCTTC.

The sample holds many counts of this clonotype. This chain joins TRBV7-9 and TRBJ1-1, with D unclear. V was pared by 7 bases and J by 3 bases, with 12 bases between. CDR3 length equals 13 residues. Germline loops: CDR1 SEHNR, CDR2 FQNEAQ (reference sequence). The CDR3 coding sequence is TGTGCCAGCATGGCTGTCAGGCACACTGAAGCTTTCTTT. Its protein product is CASMAVRHTEAFF.

This clonotype has ten or more counts. The V and J genes are TRBV12-3 or TRBV12-4 and TRBJ2-1, with D possibly being TRBD1 or TRBD2 (5 bases each). V lost 6 bases, J lost 3 bases, and 15 bases lay in between. The CDR3 contains 15 residues. CDR3 region: CASRGRGGFYNEQFF. CDR3 coding DNA: TGTGCCAGCAGGGGCCGGGGCGGTTTCTACAATGAGCAGTTCTTC.

The rearrangement joins TRBV19 to TRBJ1-1; D gene ambiguous. The germline CDR1 and CDR2 sequences are LNHDA and SQIVND (reference sequence). This CDR3 is 14 amino acids long. V was clipped by 0 bases and J by 0 bases, with 5 bases between them. CDR3 protein: CASSIDRVNTEAFF. The CDR3, as DNA: TGTGCCAGTAGTATAGATCGGGTGAACACTGAAGCTTTCTTT.